This T cell receptor beta chain stems from a study of early T cells in non-severe SARS-CoV-2 infection. TCRdb re-called the 5' RACE reads through MiXCR, storing one row per CDR3 protein. The sample records about 83,000 distinct CDR3 sequences, approximately 13% being singletons. The CDR3 extends over 12 amino acids. Germline V gives CDR1 SNHLY, CDR2 FYNNEI. The V end lost 9 bases, the J end lost 0 bases, and 8 bases lay between the germline ends. This TCR derives from an adult who was a healthcare worker with PCR-confirmed SARS-CoV-2 infection or an uninfected control (not recorded which). The specimen was whole blood. This chain joins TRBV2 and TRBJ1-1; D gene unclear. The CDR3 here is CASESVNTEAFF. DNA for the CDR3: TGTGCCAGTGAATCAGTGAACACTGAAGCTTTCTTT.